This T cell receptor (beta chain) comes out of a study of blood T cells in healthy people across ages. A second about 7 to 11 cycle PCR used barcoded and J-beta primers. MiXCR was run by TCRdb on the 5' RACE reads, yielding one entry per CDR3 protein. Among some 1.4 million distinct CDR3 sequences listed, 42% were seen once. This clonotype appeared a single time. Donors were systemically healthy Caucasian individuals from Russia aged roughly 6 to 95 years. The CDR3 sequence is 15 residues long. Germline values: CDR1 MGHRA, CDR2 YSYEKL. Trimming cost V 1 base and J 2 bases, with 11 bases left between them.

The V gene is TRBV4-1, the J gene TRBJ2-5; D not resolved. The sample taken for sequencing was blood. The clonotype originates from a woman under 30 in good health. In nucleotides, the CDR3 is TGCGCCAGCAGCCAAGCTCAACAAGGGCAAGAGACCCAGTACTTC. Amino acids: CASSQAQQGQETQYF.